This TCR beta chain was retrieved from a study of blood T cells in healthy people across ages. Turning to this clonotype: The antigen remains undetermined.

V was clipped by 1 base and J by 2 bases; unmatched bases: 7. The CDR3 loop spans 16 amino acids. Germline V gives CDR1 LGHNA, CDR2 YSLEER. The use of a sample-barcoded 5' primer and a J-beta primer mix characterized a second PCR of about 7 to 12 cycles. TCRdb independently ran MiXCR on the 5' RACE reads; one entry per CDR3 protein. The repertoire holds about 1.4 million distinct CDR3 sequences, with roughly 64% as singletons. Points from the study as a whole: With donor CMV status unknown, expanded clonotype changes were possibly confounded. Considered underestimates were the diversity estimates obtained from one million T cells.

Sequencing was carried out using blood. The receptor was derived from a man between 18 and 35 years old in good health. The V call is TRBV4-3, the J call TRBJ2-7; 8 bases agree with TRBD1. CDR3 in DNA: TGCGCCAGCAGCCAAGGAAGACAGGGGTTCCCCTACGAGCAGTACTTC. It codes for CASSQGRQGFPYEQYF.